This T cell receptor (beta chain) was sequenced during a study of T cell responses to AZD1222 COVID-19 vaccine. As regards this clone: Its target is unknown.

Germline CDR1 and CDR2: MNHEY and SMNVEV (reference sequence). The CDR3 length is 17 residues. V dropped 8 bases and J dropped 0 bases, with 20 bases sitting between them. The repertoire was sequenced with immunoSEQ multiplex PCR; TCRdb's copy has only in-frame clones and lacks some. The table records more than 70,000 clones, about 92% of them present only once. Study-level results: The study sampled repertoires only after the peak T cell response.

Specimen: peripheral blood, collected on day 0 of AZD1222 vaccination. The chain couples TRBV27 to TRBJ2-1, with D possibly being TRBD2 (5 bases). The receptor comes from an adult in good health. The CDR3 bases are TGTGCCAGCGAGCGGTGGGCGGGTTCGAGCTCCTACAATGAGCAGTTCTTC. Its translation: CASERWAGSSSYNEQFF.